The 2 T cell receptor beta chains below come from one sample, sequenced in a study of blood T cell repertoires in COVID-19. The assay was immunoSEQ multiplex PCR, and TCRdb's table has in-frame clones only and misses some. The sample has about 42,000 clones; around 91% are singletons. The sample comprised peripheral blood. Receptor source: a man aged 45 to 65 with active COVID-19.

The J gene is TRBJ1-1, the V gene TRBV19; D may be TRBD1 (5 bases). Between the trimmed V and J ends, which lost 1 base and 1 base, there was a span of 10 bases. The CDR3 covers 15 residues. Germline V lookup: CDR1 LNHDA, CDR2 SQIVND (reference sequence). The CDR3 DNA is TGTGCCAGTAGTATAGGTGACAGAGCGAACACTGAAGCTTTCTTT. This translates into CASSIGDRANTEAFF.

The CDR3: CASSPRDRALVGYTF. Written as DNA, the CDR3 is TGTGCCAGCAGTCCGCGGGACAGGGCCTTAGTTGGCTACACCTTC. The chain couples TRBV27 to TRBJ1-2; TRBD1 matches at 9 bases. The CDR3 extends over 15 amino acids. Germline-derived CDR1 and CDR2 are MNHEY and SMNVEV (reference sequence). J gave up 7 bases and V 5 bases, and 11 bases lay outside the gene matches.